This TCR beta chain was retrieved from a study of T cells after yellow fever vaccination. Overall study findings and caveats: Abundant clonotypes from the bulk population could get into FACS-sorted repertoires as contaminants. Relatively few clonotypes were ones that appeared in both CD4 and CD8 compartments.

V lost 2 bases and J 4 bases, leaving 12 bases between the germline ends. This CDR3 comprises 15 residues. Germline values: CDR1 SGHVS, CDR2 FNYEAQ. TCRdb fed the 5' RACE reads into MiXCR, producing one record per CDR3 protein. The repertoire holds approximately 300,000 distinct CDR3 sequences, with approximately 12% as singletons. The sample holds many counts of this clonotype. Its antigen is as yet unknown. The chain carries TRBV7-6 and TRBJ1-5; no clear D. Sequenced material: CD4+ T cells sorted from PBMCs, taken 45 days after the yellow fever booster vaccination. This TCR was recovered from a man aged 18 to 30 who received the YFV17D yellow fever vaccine. The CDR3 nucleotides read TGTGCCAGCAGCTTACAGACGGGGTTAAATCAGCCCCAGCATTTT. Translated, it gives CASSLQTGLNQPQHF.